The source of this TCR beta chain is a study of T cell repertoires in ileal Crohn's disease. Sequenced by immunoSEQ multiplex PCR; TCRdb stores in-frame clones only, minus some. This repertoire shows 6,000 to 7,500 clones, 80% to 90% found once; its top ten account for roughly 4.5%. This CDR3 region has 13 residues. Trimming cost V 10 bases and J 3 bases, with 12 bases left between them. CDR1 SNHLY and CDR2 FYNNEI come from the germline V gene. The origin of this receptor is an adult with Crohn's disease. V gene TRBV2 combines with J gene TRBJ2-2; no reliable D call. Sequencing used ileal tissue. In DNA, the CDR3 is TGTGCCACCACTCTCGTAGACACCGGGGAGCTGTTTTTT. Protein sequence: CATTLVDTGELFF.